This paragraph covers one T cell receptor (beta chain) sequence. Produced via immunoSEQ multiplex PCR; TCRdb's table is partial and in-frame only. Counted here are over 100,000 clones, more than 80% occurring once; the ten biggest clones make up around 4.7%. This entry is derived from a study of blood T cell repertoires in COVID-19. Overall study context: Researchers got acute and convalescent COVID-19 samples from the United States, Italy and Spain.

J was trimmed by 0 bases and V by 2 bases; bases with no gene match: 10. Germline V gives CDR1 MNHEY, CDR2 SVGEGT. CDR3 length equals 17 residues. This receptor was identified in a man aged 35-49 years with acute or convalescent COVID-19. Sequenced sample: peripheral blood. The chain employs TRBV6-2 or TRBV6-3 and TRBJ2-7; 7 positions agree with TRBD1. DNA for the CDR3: TGTGCCAGCAGTTACCCAAGACAGGGCGTTTCCTCCTACGAGCAGTACTTC. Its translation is CASSYPRQGVSSYEQYF.